These 15 T cell receptor beta chains originate from one sample sequenced in a study of blood T cell repertoires in COVID-19. Sequencing used immunoSEQ multiplex PCR; TCRdb keeps in-frame clones, though not all of them. In the table there are 120,000 to 150,000 clones, roughly 82% of which are singletons. Input material: peripheral blood. Receptors originate from a human donor in a cohort sampled during active COVID-19.

This chain connects TRBV19 to TRBJ1-6, with a tentative D call TRBD1 (5 bases). The CDR3 loop spans 15 amino acids. Germline V lookup: CDR1 LNHDA, CDR2 SQIVND (reference sequence). V dropped 6 bases and J dropped 7 bases, with 16 bases sitting between them. The CDR3 coding sequence is TGTGCCAGTAGGGGAACGACAGTGGTAAATTCACCCCTCCACTTT. Protein: CASRGTTVVNSPLHF. The complete variable domain, with remaining parts taken from reference TRBV19 and TRBJ1-6, reads DGGITQSPKYLFRKEGQNVTLSCEQNLNHDAMYWYRQDPGQGLRLIYYSQIVNDFQKGDIAEGYSVSREKKESFPLTVTSAQKNPTAFYLCASRGTTVVNSPLHFGNGTRLTVT.

The gene calls are TRBV2 and TRBJ2-1; D is undetermined. V dropped 7 bases and J dropped 8 bases, with 21 bases sitting between them. CDR1 and CDR2 from the germline V gene are SNHLY and FYNNEI. This CDR3 contains 15 residues. The CDR3 DNA reads TGTGCCAGCAACCGCCTGCGAAGGCCCCGGGATGAGCAGTTCTTC. Translating gives CASNRLRRPRDEQFF.

This chain links TRBV7-6 with TRBJ2-1; 10 bases align to TRBD2. The germline gives CDR1 SGHVS, CDR2 FNYEAQ. The CDR3 totals 15 residues. The J segment lost 6 bases and the V segment lost 0 bases, leaving 2 bases of the junction unmatched. CDR3 region: CASSLAGTSANEQFF. CDR3 in DNA: TGTGCCAGCAGCTTAGCAGGGACTAGCGCCAATGAGCAGTTCTTC.

This sequence joins TRBV7-8 and TRBJ2-7; TRBD1 agrees at 7 bases. V shed 5 bases, J shed 0 bases, and the junction held 10 bases outside the gene matches. The CDR3 sequence is 16 residues long. Germline V gives CDR1 SGHVS, CDR2 FQNEAQ. CDR3: CASSRRPGQSSYEQYF. In DNA form, the CDR3 reads TGTGCCAGCAGCCGACGACCGGGACAGAGCTCCTACGAGCAGTACTTC. The variable domain in full, with the rest retrieved from reference TRBV7-8 and TRBJ2-7, is GAGVSQSPRYKVAKRGQDVALRCDPISGHVSLFWYQQALGQGPEFLTYFQNEAQLDKSGLPSDRFFAERPEGSVSTLKIQRTQQEDSAVYLCASSRRPGQSSYEQYFGPGTRLTVT.

This chain uses TRBV7-9 with TRBJ2-5, with 11 bases lining up with TRBD2. Germline V lookup: CDR1 SEHNR, CDR2 FQNEAQ (reference sequence). The CDR3 runs 16 residues. The junction had 7 bases not matched to a gene; V was cut back by 4 bases and J by 3 bases. The CDR3 nucleotides are TGTGCCAGCAGCTCGACTAGCGGGGTCACTGAAGAGACCCAGTACTTC. Translating gives CASSSTSGVTEETQYF.

V and J are TRBV9 and TRBJ2-7; TRBD2 aligns across 8 bases. V dropped 0 bases and J dropped 0; count of bases not matched to a gene: 5. This CDR3 has 16 residues. Germline-derived CDR1 and CDR2 are SGDLS and YYNGEE. CDR3 protein: CASSVGSGADSYEQYF. CDR3 bases: TGTGCCAGCAGCGTAGGTAGCGGGGCCGACTCCTACGAGCAGTACTTC.

This clone was observed a single time. The chain links TRBV11-1 to TRBJ1-2, with 7 bases that match TRBD1. Germline CDR1 and CDR2: SGHAT and FQDESV (reference sequence). This CDR3 comprises 14 residues. V gave up 5 bases and J gave up 4 bases; unmatched junction bases: 7. The CDR3 protein is CASSPSGQSYGYTF. DNA of the CDR3: TGTGCCAGCAGCCCGTCGGGACAGAGCTATGGCTACACCTTC.

V is TRBV9 and J is TRBJ1-1; TRBD1 matches 9 bases. Germline V gene sequence: CDR1 SGDLS, CDR2 YYNGEE. The CDR3 totals 16 residues. V lost 4 bases and J lost 0; bases outside the gene matches: 7. Written as DNA, the CDR3 is TGTGCCAGCAGCCCCGACAGGGGGGCACTGAACACTGAAGCTTTCTTT. Translated, it gives CASSPDRGALNTEAFF.

This chain links TRBV2 with TRBJ2-2, with 9 bases matching TRBD1. CDR3 length equals 15 residues. In germline, CDR1 is SNHLY, CDR2 FYNNEI. V trimming: 6 bases; J trimming: 6 bases; junction bases outside the gene matches: 8. The CDR3 sequence is CASRSGTGFSGELFF. The DNA for the CDR3 is TGTGCCAGCAGATCCGGGACAGGGTTTTCCGGGGAGCTGTTTTTT. Full variable domain (outside the CDR3, taken from reference TRBV2 and TRBJ2-2): EPEVTQTPSHQVTQMGQEVILRCVPISNHLYFYWYRQILGQKVEFLVSFYNNEISEKSEIFDDQFSVERPDGSNFTLKIRSTKLEDSAMYFCASRSGTGFSGELFFGEGSRLTVL.

The V and J genes are TRBV3-1 (or the pseudogene TRBV3-2) and TRBJ1-2; 7 nucleotides align to TRBD1. CDR1 is LGHDT, CDR2 YNNKEL, per germline (reference sequence). The CDR3 sequence is 15 residues long. With V trimmed by 0 bases and J by 5 bases, 6 bases remained unmatched. CDR3 DNA: TGTGCCAGCAGCCAAGATGCAGGGGGTTATTATGGCTACACCTTC. Its protein is CASSQDAGGYYGYTF.

This rearrangement joins TRBV21-1 to TRBJ2-3; the table gives TRBD2 as D, unverified against the DNA. TRBV21-1 is described as a pseudogene. The CDR3 has 23 residues. CDR3 protein: CASSARDGLFTSGDGLLRDTQYF. The DNA of the CDR3 is TGTGCCAGCAGCGCTCGGGACGGGTTGTTTACGAGCGGGGACGGGTTGTTAAGAGATACGCAGTATTTT.

The chain joins TRBV25-1 to TRBJ2-3; perhaps TRBD2 as D (5 bases). V was clipped by 0 bases and J by 6 bases, with 13 bases between them. This CDR3 is 15 amino acids long. Per the germline V gene, CDR1 is MGHDK and CDR2 is SYGVNS. The CDR3 sequence: CASSEYEGYKDTQYF. The CDR3 DNA sequence: TGTGCCAGCAGTGAATACGAGGGCTATAAGGATACGCAGTATTTT. Supplemented by reference TRBV25-1 and TRBJ2-3, the full variable domain reads EADIYQTPRYLVIGTGKKITLECSQTMGHDKMYWYQQDPGMELHLIHYSYGVNSTEKGDLSSESTVSRIRTEHFPLTLESARPSHTSQYLCASSEYEGYKDTQYFGPGTRLTVL.

This chain links TRBV3-1 (or the pseudogene TRBV3-2) with TRBJ2-6; D gene ambiguous. The CDR3 consists of 15 residues. In germline, CDR1 is LGHDT, CDR2 YNNKEL (reference sequence). Trimming pared 4 bases from V and 0 bases from J, leaving 7 bases between. The CDR3 reads CASSPSGSGANVLTF. The CDR3 coding sequence is TGTGCCAGCAGCCCCTCGGGCTCTGGGGCCAACGTCCTGACTTTC.

The chain carries TRBV10-2 and TRBJ1-1; TRBD1 matches 7 bases. V trimming: 6 bases; J trimming: 1 base; junction bases outside the gene matches: 2. The CDR3 extends over 13 amino acids. Germline values: CDR1 WSHSY, CDR2 SAAADI. The CDR3 DNA reads as TGCGCCAGCAGCGGGACAGCGAACACTGAAGCTTTCTTT. As protein: CASSGTANTEAFF.

This chain uses TRBV19 with TRBJ1-2; 8 nucleotides align to TRBD1. Germline values: CDR1 LNHDA, CDR2 SQIVND (reference sequence). The CDR3 has 15 residues. V dropped 5 bases and J dropped 4; count of bases not matched to a gene: 9. The CDR3: CASSYQAGQGYGYTF. DNA for the CDR3: TGTGCCAGTAGTTACCAAGCCGGACAGGGCTATGGCTACACCTTC.